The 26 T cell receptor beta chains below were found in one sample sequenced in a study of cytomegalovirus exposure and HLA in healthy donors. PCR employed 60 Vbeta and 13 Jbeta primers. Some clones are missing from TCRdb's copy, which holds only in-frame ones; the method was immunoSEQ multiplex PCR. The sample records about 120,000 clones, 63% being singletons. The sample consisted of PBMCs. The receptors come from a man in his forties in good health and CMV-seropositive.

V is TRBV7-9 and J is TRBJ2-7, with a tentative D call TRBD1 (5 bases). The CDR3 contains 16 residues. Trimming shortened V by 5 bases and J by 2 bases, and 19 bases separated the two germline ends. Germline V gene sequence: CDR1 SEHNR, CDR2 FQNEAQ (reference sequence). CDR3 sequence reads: CASSPSLSDSTYEQYF. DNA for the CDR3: TGTGCCAGCAGCCCTTCTCTTAGTGACAGCACCTACGAGCAGTACTTC.

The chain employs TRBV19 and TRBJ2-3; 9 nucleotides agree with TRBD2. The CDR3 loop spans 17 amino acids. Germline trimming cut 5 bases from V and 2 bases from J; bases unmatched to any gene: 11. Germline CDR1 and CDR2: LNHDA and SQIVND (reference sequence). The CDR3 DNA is TGTGCCAGTAGTGTTCCTAGCGGGACTAGTTTCACAGATACGCAGTATTTT. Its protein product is CASSVPSGTSFTDTQYF.

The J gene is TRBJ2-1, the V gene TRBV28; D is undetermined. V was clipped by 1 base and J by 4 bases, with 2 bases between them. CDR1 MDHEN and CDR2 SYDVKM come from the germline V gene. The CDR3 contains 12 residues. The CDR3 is CASSLSYNEQFF. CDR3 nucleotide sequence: TGTGCCAGCAGTTTATCGTACAATGAGCAGTTCTTC. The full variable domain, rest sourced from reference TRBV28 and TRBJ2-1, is DVKVTQSSRYLVKRTGEKVFLECVQDMDHENMFWYRQDPGLGLRLIYFSYDVKMKEKGDIPEGYSVSREKKERFSLILESASTNQTSMYLCASSLSYNEQFFGPGTRLTVL.

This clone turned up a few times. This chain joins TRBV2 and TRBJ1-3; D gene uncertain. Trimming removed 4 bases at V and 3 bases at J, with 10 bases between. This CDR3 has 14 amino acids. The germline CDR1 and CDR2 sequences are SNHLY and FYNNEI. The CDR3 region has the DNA TGTGCCAGCAGTGTAATGGCTTTTGGAAACACCATATATTTT. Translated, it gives CASSVMAFGNTIYF.

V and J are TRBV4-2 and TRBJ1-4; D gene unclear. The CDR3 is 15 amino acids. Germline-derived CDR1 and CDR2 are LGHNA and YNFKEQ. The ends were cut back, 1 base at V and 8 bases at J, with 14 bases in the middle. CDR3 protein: CASSQGKAVREKLFF. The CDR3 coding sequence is TGTGCCAGCAGCCAAGGAAAGGCCGTGAGGGAAAAACTGTTTTTT.

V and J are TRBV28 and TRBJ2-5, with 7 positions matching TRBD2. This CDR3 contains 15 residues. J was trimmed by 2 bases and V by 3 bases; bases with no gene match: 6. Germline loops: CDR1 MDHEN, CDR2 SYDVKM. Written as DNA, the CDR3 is TGTGCCAGCAGTTTCTGGACTAGTGCGCAAGAGACCCAGTACTTC. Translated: CASSFWTSAQETQYF.

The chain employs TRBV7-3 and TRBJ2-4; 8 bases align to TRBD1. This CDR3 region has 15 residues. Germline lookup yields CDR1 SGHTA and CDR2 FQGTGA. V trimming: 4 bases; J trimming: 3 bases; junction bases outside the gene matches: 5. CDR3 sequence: CASSSGQGGKNIQYF. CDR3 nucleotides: TGTGCCAGCAGCTCTGGACAGGGTGGCAAAAACATTCAGTACTTC.

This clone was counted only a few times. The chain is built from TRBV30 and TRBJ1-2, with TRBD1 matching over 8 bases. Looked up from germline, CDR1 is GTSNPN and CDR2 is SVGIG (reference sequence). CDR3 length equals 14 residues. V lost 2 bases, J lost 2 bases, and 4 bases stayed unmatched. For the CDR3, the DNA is TGTGCCTGGAGTACCCGGACAGGGAACTATGGCTACACCTTC. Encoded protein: CAWSTRTGNYGYTF.

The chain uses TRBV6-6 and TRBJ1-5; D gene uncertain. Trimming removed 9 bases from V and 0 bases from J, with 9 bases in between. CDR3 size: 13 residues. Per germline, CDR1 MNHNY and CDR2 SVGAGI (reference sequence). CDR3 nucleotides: TGTGCCAGTCAGCGATATAGCAATCAGCCCCAGCATTTT. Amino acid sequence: CASQRYSNQPQHF.

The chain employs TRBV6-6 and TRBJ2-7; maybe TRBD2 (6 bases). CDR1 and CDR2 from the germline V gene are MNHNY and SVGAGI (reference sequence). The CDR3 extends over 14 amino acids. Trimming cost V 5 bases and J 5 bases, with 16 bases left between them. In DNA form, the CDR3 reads TGTGCCAGCAGTAGCTCGACTAGGAGAGACGAGCAGTACTTC. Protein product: CASSSSTRRDEQYF.

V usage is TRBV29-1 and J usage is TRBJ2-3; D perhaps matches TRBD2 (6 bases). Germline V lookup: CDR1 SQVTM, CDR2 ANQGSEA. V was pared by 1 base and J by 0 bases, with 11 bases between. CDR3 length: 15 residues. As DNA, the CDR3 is TGCAGCGTTGAAGTCCGGGCGGGGAGCACAGATACGCAGTATTTT. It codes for CSVEVRAGSTDTQYF.

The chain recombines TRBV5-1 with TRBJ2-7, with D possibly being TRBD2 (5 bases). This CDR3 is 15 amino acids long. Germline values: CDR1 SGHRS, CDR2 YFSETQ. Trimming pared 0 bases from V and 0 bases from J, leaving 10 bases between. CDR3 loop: CASSLGAGPSYEQYF. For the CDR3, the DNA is TGCGCCAGCAGCTTGGGCGCGGGCCCCTCCTACGAGCAGTACTTC.

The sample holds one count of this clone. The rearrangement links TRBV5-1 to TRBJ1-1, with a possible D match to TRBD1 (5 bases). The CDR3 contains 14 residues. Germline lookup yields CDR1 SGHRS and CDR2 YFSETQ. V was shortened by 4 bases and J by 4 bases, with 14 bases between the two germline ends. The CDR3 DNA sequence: TGCGCCAGCAGCGATGCCAGGGCAAGCACTGAAGCTTTCTTT. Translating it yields CASSDARASTEAFF. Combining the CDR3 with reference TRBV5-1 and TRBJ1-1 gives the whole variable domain KAGVTQTPRYLIKTRGQQVTLSCSPISGHRSVSWYQQTPGQGLQFLFEYFSETQRNKGNFPGRFSGRQFSNSRSEMNVSTLELGDSALYLCASSDARASTEAFFGQGTRLTVV.

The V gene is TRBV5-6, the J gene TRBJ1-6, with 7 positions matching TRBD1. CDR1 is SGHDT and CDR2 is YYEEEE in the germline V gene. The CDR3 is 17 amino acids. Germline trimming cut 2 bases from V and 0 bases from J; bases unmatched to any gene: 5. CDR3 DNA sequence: TGTGCCAGCAGCTTCGAGACAGGGAGCTCCTATAATTCACCCCTCCACTTT. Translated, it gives CASSFETGSSYNSPLHF. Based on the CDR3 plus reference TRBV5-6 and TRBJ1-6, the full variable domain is DAGVTQSPTHLIKTRGQQVTLRCSPKSGHDTVSWYQQALGQGPQFIFQYYEEEERQRGNFPDRFSGHQFPNYSSELNVNALLLGDSALYLCASSFETGSSYNSPLHFGNGTRLTVT.

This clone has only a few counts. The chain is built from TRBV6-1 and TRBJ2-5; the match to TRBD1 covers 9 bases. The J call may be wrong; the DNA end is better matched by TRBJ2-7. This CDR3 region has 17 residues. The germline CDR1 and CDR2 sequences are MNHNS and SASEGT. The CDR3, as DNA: TGTGCCAGCAGTGCAACCTTGGGACAGGGCCACTCCTACGAGCAGTACTTC. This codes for CASSATLGQGHSYEQYF.

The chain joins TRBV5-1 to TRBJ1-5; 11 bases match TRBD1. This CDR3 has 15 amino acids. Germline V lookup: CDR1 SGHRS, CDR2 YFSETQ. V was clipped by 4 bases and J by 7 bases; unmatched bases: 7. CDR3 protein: CASSRPGTGGQPQHF. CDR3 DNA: TGCGCCAGCAGCCGCCCCGGGACAGGGGGACAGCCCCAGCATTTT.

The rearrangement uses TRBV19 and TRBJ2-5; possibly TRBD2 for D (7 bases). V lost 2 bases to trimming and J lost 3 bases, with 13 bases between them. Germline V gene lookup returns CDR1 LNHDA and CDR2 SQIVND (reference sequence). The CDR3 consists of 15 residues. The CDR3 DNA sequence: TGTGCCAGTAGTATAAAGGGGGGGGCCGAAGAGACCCAGTACTTC. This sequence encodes CASSIKGGAEETQYF.

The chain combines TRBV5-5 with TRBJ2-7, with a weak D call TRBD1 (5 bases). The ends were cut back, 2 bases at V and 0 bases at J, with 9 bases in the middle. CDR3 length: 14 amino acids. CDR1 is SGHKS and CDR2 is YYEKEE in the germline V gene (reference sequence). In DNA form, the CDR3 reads TGTGCCAGCAGCTTATATGGGGCCTCCTACGAGCAGTACTTC. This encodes CASSLYGASYEQYF.

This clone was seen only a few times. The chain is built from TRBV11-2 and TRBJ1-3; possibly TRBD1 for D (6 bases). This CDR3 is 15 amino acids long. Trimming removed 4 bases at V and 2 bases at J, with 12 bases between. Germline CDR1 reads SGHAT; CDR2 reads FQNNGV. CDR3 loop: CASSSLQGTGNTIYF. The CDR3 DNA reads TGTGCCAGCAGCTCCCTACAGGGAACTGGAAACACCATATATTTT.

The CDR3 protein is CAISTPAGGPSYEQYF. The CDR3 DNA follows: TGTGCCATCAGTACTCCAGCGGGAGGTCCCTCCTACGAGCAGTACTTC. This rearrangement joins TRBV10-3 to TRBJ2-7, with 9 bases aligning to TRBD2. Germline V lookup: CDR1 ENHRY, CDR2 SYGVKD. With V trimmed by 5 bases and J by 0 bases, 8 bases remained unmatched. This CDR3 spans 16 amino acids.

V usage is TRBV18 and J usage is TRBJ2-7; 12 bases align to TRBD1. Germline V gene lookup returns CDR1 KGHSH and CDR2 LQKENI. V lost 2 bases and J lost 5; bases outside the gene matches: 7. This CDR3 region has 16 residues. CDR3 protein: CASSPTAGQGAHEQYF. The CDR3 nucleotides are TGTGCCAGCTCACCAACCGCGGGACAGGGGGCCCACGAGCAGTACTTC.

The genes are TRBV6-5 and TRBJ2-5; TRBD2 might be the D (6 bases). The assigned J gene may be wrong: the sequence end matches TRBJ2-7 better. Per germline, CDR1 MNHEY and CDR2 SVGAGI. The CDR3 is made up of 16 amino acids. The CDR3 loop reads CASSYSISGPSYEQYF. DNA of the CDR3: TGTGCCAGCAGTTACTCGATTAGCGGCCCCTCCTACGAGCAGTACTTC.

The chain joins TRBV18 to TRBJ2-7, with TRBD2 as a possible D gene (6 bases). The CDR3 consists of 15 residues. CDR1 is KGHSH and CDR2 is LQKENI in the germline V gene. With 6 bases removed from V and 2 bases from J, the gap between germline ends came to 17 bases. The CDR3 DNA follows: TGTGCCAGCTCCCGACCTGGGGCGGGAACCTACGAGCAGTACTTC. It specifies CASSRPGAGTYEQYF.

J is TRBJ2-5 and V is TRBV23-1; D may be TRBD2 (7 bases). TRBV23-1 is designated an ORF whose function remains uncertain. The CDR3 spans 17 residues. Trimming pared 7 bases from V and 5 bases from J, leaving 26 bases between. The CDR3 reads CASTTRPSGTLEETQYF. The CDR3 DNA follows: TGCGCCAGCACCACGAGGCCCAGCGGGACACTGGAGGAGACCCAGTACTTC.

The CDR3 protein is CASSSGGPYEQYF. CDR3 coding DNA: TGTGCCAGCAGTTCTGGCGGCCCCTACGAGCAGTACTTC. The chain joins TRBV6-5 to TRBJ2-7; D not resolved. Looked up from germline, CDR1 is MNHEY and CDR2 is SVGAGI. The CDR3 has 13 amino acids. V was cut by 4 bases and J by 2 bases, with 9 bases left in between.

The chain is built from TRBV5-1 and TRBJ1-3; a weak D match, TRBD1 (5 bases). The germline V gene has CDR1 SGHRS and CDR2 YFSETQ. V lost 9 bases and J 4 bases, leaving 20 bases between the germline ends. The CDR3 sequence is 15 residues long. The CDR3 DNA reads TGCGCCACCACCGGGGGTGAAGGGGACGGAAACACCATATATTTT. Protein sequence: CATTGGEGDGNTIYF. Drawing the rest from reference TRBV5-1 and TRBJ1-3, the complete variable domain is KAGVTQTPRYLIKTRGQQVTLSCSPISGHRSVSWYQQTPGQGLQFLFEYFSETQRNKGNFPGRFSGRQFSNSRSEMNVSTLELGDSALYLCATTGGEGDGNTIYFGEGSWLTVV.